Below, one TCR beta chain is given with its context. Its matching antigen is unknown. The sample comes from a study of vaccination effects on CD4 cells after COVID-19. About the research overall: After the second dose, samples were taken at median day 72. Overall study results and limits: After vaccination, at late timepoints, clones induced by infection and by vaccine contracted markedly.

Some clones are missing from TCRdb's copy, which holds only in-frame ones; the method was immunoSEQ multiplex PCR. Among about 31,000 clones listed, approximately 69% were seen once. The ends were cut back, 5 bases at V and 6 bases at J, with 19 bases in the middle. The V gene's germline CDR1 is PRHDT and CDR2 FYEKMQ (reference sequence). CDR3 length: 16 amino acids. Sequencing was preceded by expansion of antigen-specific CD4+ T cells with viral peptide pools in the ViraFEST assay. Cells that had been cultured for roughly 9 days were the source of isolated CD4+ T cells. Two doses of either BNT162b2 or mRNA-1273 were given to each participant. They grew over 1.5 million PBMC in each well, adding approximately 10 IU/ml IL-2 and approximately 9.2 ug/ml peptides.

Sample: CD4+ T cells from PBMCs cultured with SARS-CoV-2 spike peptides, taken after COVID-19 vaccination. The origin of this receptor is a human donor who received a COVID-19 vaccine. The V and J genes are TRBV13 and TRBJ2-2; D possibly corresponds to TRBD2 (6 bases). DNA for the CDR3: TGTGCCAGCAGCATAGCCACTAGCCCTATACCCGGGGAGCTGTTTTTT. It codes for CASSIATSPIPGELFF.